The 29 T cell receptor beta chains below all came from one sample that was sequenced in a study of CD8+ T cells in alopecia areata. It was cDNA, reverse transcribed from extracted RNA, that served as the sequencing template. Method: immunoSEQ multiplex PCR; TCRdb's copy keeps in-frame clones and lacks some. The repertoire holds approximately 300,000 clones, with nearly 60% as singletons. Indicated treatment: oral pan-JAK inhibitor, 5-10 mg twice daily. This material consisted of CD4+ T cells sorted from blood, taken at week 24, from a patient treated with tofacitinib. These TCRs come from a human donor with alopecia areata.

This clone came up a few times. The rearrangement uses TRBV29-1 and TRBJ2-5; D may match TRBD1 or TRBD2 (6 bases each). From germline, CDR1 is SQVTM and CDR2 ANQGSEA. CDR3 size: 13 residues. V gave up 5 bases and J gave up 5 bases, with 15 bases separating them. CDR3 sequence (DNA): TGCAGCGTTAGTCCTCAGGGGAGGGAGACCCAGTACTTC. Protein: CSVSPQGRETQYF.

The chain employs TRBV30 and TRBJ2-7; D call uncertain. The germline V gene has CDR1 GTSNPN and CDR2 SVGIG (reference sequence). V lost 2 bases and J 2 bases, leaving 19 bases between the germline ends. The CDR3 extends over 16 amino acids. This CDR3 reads CAWSPLRPRAPYEQYF. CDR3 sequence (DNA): TGTGCCTGGAGTCCTCTACGGCCACGCGCTCCCTACGAGCAGTACTTC.

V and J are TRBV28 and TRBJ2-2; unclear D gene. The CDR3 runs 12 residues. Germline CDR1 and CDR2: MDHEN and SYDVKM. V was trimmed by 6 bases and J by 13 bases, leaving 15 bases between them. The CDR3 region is CASRPPAGLLFF. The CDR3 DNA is TGTGCCAGCAGACCACCTGCCGGGTTGCTGTTTTTT.

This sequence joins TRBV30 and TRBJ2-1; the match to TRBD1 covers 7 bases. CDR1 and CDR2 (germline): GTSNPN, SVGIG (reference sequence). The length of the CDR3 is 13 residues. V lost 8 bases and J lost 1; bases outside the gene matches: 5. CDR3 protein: CAKKQGSYNEQFF. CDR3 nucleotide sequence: TGTGCCAAGAAACAGGGGTCCTACAATGAGCAGTTCTTC.

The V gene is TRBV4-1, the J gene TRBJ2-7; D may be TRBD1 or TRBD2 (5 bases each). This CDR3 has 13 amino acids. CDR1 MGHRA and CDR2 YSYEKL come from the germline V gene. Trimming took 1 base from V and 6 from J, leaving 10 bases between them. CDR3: CASSQGRGSEQYF. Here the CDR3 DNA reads TGCGCCAGCAGCCAAGGTCGGGGCTCCGAGCAGTACTTC.

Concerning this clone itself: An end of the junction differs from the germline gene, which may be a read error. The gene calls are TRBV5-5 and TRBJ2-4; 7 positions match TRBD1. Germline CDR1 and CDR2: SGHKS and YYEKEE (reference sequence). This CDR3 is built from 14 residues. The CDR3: CASGLGTVENIQYF. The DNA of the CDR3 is TGTGCCAGCGGCTTAGGGACAGTTGAAAACATTCAGTACTTC.

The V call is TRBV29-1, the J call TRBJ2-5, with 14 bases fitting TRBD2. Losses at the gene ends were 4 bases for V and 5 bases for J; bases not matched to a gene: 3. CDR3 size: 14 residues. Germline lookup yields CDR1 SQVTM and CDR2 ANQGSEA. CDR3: CSVGTSGGTETQYF. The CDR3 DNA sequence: TGCAGCGTTGGGACTAGCGGGGGGACTGAGACCCAGTACTTC.

CDR3 amino acids: CASSLGQTFEQYF. DNA of the CDR3: TGCGCCAGCAGCTTGGGACAAACCTTCGAGCAGTACTTC. The chain is built from TRBV5-1 and TRBJ2-7; D gene unclear. Per the germline V gene, CDR1 is SGHRS and CDR2 is YFSETQ. There are 13 residues in the CDR3. Trimming pared 0 bases from V and 6 bases from J, leaving 10 bases between. Looking up the rest from reference TRBV5-1 and TRBJ2-7 gives the full variable domain: KAGVTQTPRYLIKTRGQQVTLSCSPISGHRSVSWYQQTPGQGLQFLFEYFSETQRNKGNFPGRFSGRQFSNSRSEMNVSTLELGDSALYLCASSLGQTFEQYFGPGTRLTVT.

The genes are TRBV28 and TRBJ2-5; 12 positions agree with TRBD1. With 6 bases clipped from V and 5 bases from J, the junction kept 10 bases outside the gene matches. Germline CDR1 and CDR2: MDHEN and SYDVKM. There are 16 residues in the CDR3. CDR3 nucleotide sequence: TGTGCCAGCAGACTAAACCGGGACAGGGGGCGGGAGACCCAGTACTTC. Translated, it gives CASRLNRDRGRETQYF. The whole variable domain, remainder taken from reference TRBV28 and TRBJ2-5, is DVKVTQSSRYLVKRTGEKVFLECVQDMDHENMFWYRQDPGLGLRLIYFSYDVKMKEKGDIPEGYSVSREKKERFSLILESASTNQTSMYLCASRLNRDRGRETQYFGPGTRLLVL.

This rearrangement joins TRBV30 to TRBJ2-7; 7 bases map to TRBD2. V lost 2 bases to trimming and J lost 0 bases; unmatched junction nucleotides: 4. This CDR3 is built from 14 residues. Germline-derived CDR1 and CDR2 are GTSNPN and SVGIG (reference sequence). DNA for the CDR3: TGTGCCTGGAGTTCGGAGCGGGACTCCTACGAGCAGTACTTC. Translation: CAWSSERDSYEQYF.

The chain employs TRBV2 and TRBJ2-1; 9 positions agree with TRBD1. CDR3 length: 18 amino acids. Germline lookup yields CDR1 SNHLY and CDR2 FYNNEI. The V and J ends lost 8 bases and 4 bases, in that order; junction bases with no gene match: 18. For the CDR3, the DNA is TGTGCCAGCTGGGGAGGGGCGGCTCAGGACAGGGGTTACAATGAGCAGTTCTTC. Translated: CASWGGAAQDRGYNEQFF.

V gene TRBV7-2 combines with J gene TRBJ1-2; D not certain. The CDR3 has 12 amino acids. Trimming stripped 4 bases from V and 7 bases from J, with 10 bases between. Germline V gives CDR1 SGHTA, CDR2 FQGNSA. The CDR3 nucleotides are TGTGCCAGCAGCTGGGAGGGAGGTGGCTACACCTTC. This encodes CASSWEGGGYTF.

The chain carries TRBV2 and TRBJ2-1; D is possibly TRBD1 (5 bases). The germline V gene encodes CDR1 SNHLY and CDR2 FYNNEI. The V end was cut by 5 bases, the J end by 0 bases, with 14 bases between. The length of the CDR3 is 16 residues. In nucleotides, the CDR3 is TGTGCCAGCAGTTTCCGACAGACCAGCTCCTACAATGAGCAGTTCTTC. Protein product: CASSFRQTSSYNEQFF.

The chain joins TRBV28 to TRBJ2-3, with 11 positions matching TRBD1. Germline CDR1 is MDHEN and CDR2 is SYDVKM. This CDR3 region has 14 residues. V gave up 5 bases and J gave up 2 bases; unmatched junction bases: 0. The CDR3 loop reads CASSGQGATDTQYF. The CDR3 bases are TGTGCCAGCAGTGGACAGGGGGCCACAGATACGCAGTATTTT. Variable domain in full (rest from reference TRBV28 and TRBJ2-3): DVKVTQSSRYLVKRTGEKVFLECVQDMDHENMFWYRQDPGLGLRLIYFSYDVKMKEKGDIPEGYSVSREKKERFSLILESASTNQTSMYLCASSGQGATDTQYFGPGTRLTVL.

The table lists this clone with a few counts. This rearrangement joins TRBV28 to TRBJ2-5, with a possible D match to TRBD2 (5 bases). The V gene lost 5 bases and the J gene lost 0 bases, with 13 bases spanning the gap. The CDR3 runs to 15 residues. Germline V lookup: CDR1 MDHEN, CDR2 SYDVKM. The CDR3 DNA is TGTGCCAGCAGTCCCCGAAGCGGTCACCAAGAGACCCAGTACTTC. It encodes CASSPRSGHQETQYF.

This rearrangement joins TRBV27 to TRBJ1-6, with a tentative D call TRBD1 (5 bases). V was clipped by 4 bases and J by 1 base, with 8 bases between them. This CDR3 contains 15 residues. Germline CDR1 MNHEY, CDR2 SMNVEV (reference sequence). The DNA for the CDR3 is TGTGCCAGCAGTTCCGGGGGGTCCTATAATTCACCCCTCCACTTT. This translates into CASSSGGSYNSPLHF.

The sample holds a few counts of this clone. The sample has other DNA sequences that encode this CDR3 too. The CDR3 here is CASSLGGYGYTF. The CDR3 DNA sequence: TGTGCCAGCAGCTTGGGCGGTTATGGCTACACCTTC. The chain uses TRBV5-4 and TRBJ1-2, with D uncertain. V was clipped by 0 bases and J by 5 bases, with 5 bases between them. CDR1 is SGHNT, CDR2 YYREEE, per germline (reference sequence). The CDR3 sequence is 12 residues long.

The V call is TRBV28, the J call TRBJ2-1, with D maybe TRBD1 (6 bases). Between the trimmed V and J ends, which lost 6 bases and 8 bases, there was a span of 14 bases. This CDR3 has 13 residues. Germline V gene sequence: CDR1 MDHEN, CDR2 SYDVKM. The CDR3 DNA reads TGTGCCAGCAGCGTTCAGGGGCGGGATGAGCAGTTCTTC. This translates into CASSVQGRDEQFF.

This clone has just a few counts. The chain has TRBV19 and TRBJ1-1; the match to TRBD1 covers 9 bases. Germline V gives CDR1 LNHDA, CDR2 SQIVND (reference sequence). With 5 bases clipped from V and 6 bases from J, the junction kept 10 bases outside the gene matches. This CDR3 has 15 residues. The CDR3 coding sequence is TGTGCCAGTAGTCAGAGACAGGGGGTAAGGGCTGAAGCTTTCTTT. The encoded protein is CASSQRQGVRAEAFF.

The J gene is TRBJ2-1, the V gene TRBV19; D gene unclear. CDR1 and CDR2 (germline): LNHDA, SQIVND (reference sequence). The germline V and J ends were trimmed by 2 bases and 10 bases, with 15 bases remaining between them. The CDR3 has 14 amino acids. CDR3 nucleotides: TGTGCCAGTAGTATACTTAGTGCGGAGTCCGAGCAGTTCTTC. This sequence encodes CASSILSAESEQFF.

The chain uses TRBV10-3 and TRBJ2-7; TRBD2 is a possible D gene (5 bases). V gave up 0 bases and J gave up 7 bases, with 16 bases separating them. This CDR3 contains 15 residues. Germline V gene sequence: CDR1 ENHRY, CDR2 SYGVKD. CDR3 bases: TGTGCCATCAGTGAGTCTGGGTCTTTCGGGGAAGAGCAGTACTTC. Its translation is CAISESGSFGEEQYF.

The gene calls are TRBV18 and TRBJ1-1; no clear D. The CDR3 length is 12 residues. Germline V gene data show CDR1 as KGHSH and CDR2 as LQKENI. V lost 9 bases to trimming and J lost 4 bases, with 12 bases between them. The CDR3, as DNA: TGTGCCAGTTCCGCCGGATTCACTGAAGCTTTCTTT. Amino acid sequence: CASSAGFTEAFF.

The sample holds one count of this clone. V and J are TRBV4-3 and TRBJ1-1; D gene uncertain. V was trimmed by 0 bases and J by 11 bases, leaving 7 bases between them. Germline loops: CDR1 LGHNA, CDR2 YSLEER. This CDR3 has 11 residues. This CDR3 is CASSQEGAAFF. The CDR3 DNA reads TGCGCCAGCAGCCAAGAAGGTGCGGCTTTCTTT.

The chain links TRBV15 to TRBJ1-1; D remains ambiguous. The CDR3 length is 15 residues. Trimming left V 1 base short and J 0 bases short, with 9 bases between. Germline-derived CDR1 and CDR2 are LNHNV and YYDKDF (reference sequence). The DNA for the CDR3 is TGTGCCACCAGCAGAGGAGTAAACATGAACACTGAAGCTTTCTTT. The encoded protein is CATSRGVNMNTEAFF.

The CDR3 loop reads CASSADRSYGYTF. The DNA for the CDR3 is TGTGCCAGCAGCGCGGACAGGTCCTATGGCTACACCTTC. V and J are TRBV7-2 and TRBJ1-2; TRBD1 matches at 7 bases. V trimming: 5 bases; J trimming: 4 bases; junction bases outside the gene matches: 4. The CDR3 has 13 residues. The V gene's germline CDR1 is SGHTA and CDR2 FQGNSA. The entire variable domain, with the rest obtained from reference TRBV7-2 and TRBJ1-2, is as follows: GAGVSQSPSNKVTEKGKDVELRCDPISGHTALYWYRQSLGQGLEFLIYFQGNSAPDKSGLPSDRFSAERTGGSVSTLTIQRTQQEDSAVYLCASSADRSYGYTFGSGTRLTVV.

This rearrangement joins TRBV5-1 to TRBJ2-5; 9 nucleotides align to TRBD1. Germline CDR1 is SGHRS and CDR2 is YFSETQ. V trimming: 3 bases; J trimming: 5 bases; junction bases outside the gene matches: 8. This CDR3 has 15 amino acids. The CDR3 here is CASSSGQGHIETQYF. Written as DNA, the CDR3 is TGCGCCAGCAGCTCGGGACAGGGACATATTGAGACCCAGTACTTC.

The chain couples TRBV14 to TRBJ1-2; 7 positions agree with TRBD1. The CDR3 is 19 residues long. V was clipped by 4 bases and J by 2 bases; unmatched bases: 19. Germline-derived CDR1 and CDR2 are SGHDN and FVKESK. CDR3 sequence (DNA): TGTGCCAGCAGCCCGAAACCAACCATCCGGGACAGTCCAAACTATGGCTACACCTTC. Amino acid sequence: CASSPKPTIRDSPNYGYTF.

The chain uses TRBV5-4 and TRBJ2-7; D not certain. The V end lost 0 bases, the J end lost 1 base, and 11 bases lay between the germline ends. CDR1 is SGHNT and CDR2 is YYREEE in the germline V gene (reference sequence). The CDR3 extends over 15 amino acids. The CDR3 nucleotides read TGTGCCAGCAGCTTGGACGTCAGGCGATCCTACGAGCAGTACTTC. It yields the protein CASSLDVRRSYEQYF.

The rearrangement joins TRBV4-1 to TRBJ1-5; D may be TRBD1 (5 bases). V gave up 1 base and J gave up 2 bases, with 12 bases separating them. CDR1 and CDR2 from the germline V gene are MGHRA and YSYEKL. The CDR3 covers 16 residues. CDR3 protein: CASSQGRDLGNQPQHF. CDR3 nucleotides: TGCGCCAGCAGCCAAGGACGGGACTTGGGCAATCAGCCCCAGCATTTT.